Each of the 6 T cell receptor beta chains below was sequenced from the same sample in a study of Graves' ophthalmopathy and Graves' hyperthyroidism. The sequenced template was RNA, covering the TCR beta CDR3 region. In the first round, RT-PCR was carried out with HTBI primers, and a multiplex PCR formed the second round. In TCRdb, the multiplex PCR reads were re-called with MiXCR into one record per CDR3 protein. Of about 170,000 distinct CDR3 sequences listed, approximately 38% are singletons. The sequenced sample consisted of peripheral blood. The receptors shown here come from a woman aged 40 to 50 with Graves' ophthalmopathy.

This clonotype showed up many times. This sequence joins TRBV29-1 and TRBJ1-2; 8 nucleotides align to TRBD1. This CDR3 spans 13 amino acids. Trimming cost V 5 bases and J 4 bases; bases outside gene matches: 6. The germline CDR1 and CDR2 sequences are SQVTM and ANQGSEA. The CDR3, as DNA: TGCAGCGTTTATGACAGGGGAAGCTATGGCTACACCTTC. This encodes CSVYDRGSYGYTF. Full variable domain (remainder filled in from reference TRBV29-1 and TRBJ1-2): SAVISQKPSRDICQRGTSLTIQCQVDSQVTMMFWYRQQPGQSLTLIATANQGSEATYESGFVIDKFPISRPNLTFSTLTVSNMSPEDSSIYLCSVYDRGSYGYTFGSGTRLTVV.

The rearrangement links TRBV6-5 to TRBJ1-2, with TRBD1 matching 10 bases. Germline V gives CDR1 MNHEY, CDR2 SVGAGI. This CDR3 comprises 15 residues. The V and J ends lost 6 bases and 8 bases, in that order; junction bases with no gene match: 12. CDR3: CASSSTRQGAQGYTF. In DNA form, the CDR3 reads TGTGCCAGCAGCTCTACGAGACAGGGGGCCCAGGGCTACACCTTC.

This clonotype was found many times. The V and J genes are TRBV20-1 and TRBJ1-1; D is uncertain. The CDR3 contains 11 residues. Trimming removed 5 bases at V and 1 base at J, with 5 bases between. Germline CDR1 and CDR2: DFQATT and SNEGSKA (reference sequence). CDR3 residues: CSARRNTEAFF. CDR3 nucleotide sequence: TGCAGTGCTCGCAGGAACACTGAAGCTTTCTTT.

This clonotype was seen many times. The chain uses TRBV5-1 and TRBJ2-7, with D uncertain. Germline V gene sequence: CDR1 SGHRS, CDR2 YFSETQ. The germline V and J ends were trimmed by 4 bases and 2 bases, with 4 bases remaining between them. The CDR3 spans 11 residues. This CDR3 is CASSTTYEQYF. CDR3 DNA: TGCGCCAGCAGCACTACCTACGAGCAGTACTTC.

This chain links TRBV20-1 with TRBJ1-6; perhaps TRBD1 as D (6 bases). Germline CDR1 DFQATT, CDR2 SNEGSKA (reference sequence). This CDR3 is 12 amino acids long. The germline V and J ends were trimmed by 7 bases and 8 bases, with 12 bases remaining between them. CDR3 amino acids: CSVQGGDSPLHF. For the CDR3, the DNA is TGCAGTGTACAGGGAGGGGATTCACCCCTCCACTTT.

This clonotype occurred many times. V and J are TRBV9 and TRBJ1-5; weak D call: TRBD1 (5 bases). This CDR3 is 17 amino acids long. The germline CDR1 and CDR2 sequences are SGDLS and YYNGEE. Trimming shortened V by 2 bases and J by 3 bases, and 18 bases separated the two germline ends. The DNA of the CDR3 is TGTGCCAGCAGCGTGGGGGGTGTCGCTACGAACAATCAGCCCCAGCATTTT. Its protein is CASSVGGVATNNQPQHF.